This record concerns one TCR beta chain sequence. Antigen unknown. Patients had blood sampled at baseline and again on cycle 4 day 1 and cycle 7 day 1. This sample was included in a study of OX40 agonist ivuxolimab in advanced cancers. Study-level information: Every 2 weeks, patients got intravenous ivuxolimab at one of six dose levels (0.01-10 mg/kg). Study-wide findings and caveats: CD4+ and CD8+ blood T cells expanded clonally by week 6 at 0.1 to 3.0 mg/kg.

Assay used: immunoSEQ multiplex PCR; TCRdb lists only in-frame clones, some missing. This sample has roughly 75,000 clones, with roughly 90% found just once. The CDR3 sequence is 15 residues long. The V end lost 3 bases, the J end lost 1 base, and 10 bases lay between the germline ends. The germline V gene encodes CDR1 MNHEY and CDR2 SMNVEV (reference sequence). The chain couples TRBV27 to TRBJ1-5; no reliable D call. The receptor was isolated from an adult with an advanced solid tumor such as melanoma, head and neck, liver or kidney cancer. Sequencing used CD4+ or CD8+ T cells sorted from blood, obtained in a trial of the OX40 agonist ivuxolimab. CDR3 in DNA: TGTGCCAGCAGTTTTTTATCCCACAGCAATCAGCCCCAGCATTTT. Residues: CASSFLSHSNQPQHF.